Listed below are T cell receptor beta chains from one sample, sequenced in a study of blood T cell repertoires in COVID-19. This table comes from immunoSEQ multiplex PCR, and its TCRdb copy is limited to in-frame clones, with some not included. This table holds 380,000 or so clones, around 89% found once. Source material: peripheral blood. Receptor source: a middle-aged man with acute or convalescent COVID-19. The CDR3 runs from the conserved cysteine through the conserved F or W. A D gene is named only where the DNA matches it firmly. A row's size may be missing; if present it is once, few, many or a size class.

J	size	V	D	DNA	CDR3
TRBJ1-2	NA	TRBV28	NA	TGTGCCAGCAGTAGGAGTAACTATGGCTACACCTTC	CASSRSNYGYTF
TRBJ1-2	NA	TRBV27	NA	TGTGCCAGCAGTTTATCCCCTGGCGGGTACTATGGCTACACCTTC	CASSLSPGGYYGYTF
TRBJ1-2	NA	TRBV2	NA	TGTGCCAGCAGTGGACGGACAGCGAACTATGGCTACACCTTC	CASSGRTANYGYTF
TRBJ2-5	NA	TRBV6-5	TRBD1	TGTGCCAGCAGTTACTCGGACAGGGGGCGAGAGACCCAGTACTTC	CASSYSDRGRETQYF
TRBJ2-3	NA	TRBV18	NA	TGTGCCAGCTCACGGCGGGACCATCCCGCAGATACGCAGTATTTT	CASSRRDHPADTQYF
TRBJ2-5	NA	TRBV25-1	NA	TGTGCCAGCAGTGAATATCGGGAGACCCAGTACTTC	CASSEYRETQYF
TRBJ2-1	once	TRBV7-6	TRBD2	TGTGCCAGCAGCTCAGGGACTAGCGGGAGAGGTGAGCAGTTCTTC	CASSSGTSGRGEQFF
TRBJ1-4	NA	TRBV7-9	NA	TGTGCCAGCAGCCCGGCGGGAGGACGGGAAAAACTGTTTTTT	CASSPAGGREKLFF
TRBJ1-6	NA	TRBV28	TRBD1	TGTGCCAGCAGTTTACCAGGGGGGACTTATAATTCACCCCTCCACTTT	CASSLPGGTYNSPLHF
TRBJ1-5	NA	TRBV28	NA	TGTGCCAGCAGTTTTAGGGAGGGGGGGTATCAGCCCCAGCATTTT	CASSFREGGYQPQHF
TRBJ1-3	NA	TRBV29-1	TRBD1	TGCAGCGGGAAGGGACAGGCAGGAAACACCATATATTTT	CSGKGQAGNTIYF
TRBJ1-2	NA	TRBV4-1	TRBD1	TGCGCCAGCAGCCAAGATCGGTCAGGGGGCCTCGCAGGCTACACCTTC	CASSQDRSGGLAGYTF
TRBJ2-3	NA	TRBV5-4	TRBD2	TGTGCCAGCAGCTTTGCGGGAGGTGGCACAGATACGCAGTATTTT	CASSFAGGGTDTQYF
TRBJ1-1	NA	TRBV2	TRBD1	TGTGCCAGAAGTTGGGACAGGGGCACTGAAGCTTTCTTT	CARSWDRGTEAFF
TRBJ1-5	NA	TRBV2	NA	TGTGCCAGCAGCCTGAGTAGCAATCAGCCCCAGCATTTT	CASSLSSNQPQHF
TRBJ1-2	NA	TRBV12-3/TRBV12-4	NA	TGTGCCAGCAGTCGGACAGTGACGGATGGCTACACCTTC	CASSRTVTDGYTF
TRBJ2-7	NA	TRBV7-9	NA	TGTGCCAGCAGTTTTCCAACAAATTATGAGCAGTACTTC	CASSFPTNYEQYF
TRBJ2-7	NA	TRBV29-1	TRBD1	TGCAGCGCCGGACAAGACAGGGGGTTAGACGAGCAGTACTTC	CSAGQDRGLDEQYF
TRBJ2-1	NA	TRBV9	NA	TGTGCCAGCAGCGAGAGGCCTATTCGCTCCTACAATGAGCAGTTCTTC	CASSERPIRSYNEQFF
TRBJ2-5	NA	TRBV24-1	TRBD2	TGTGCCACCAGTGATCCACTAGCGGGGGGGCGAGAGACCCAGTACTTC	CATSDPLAGGRETQYF
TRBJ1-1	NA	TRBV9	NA	TGTGCCAGCAGCGCGGTGCACACTGAAGCTTTCTTT	CASSAVHTEAFF
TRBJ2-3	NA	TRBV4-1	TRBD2	TGCGCCAGCAGCCAAGAGTGGCGGGGGTGGAGCACAGATACGCAGTATTTT	CASSQEWRGWSTDTQYF
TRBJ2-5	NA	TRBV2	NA	TGTGCCAGCCTCTGGCGGGTTGCACGGGAGACCCAGTACTTC	CASLWRVARETQYF
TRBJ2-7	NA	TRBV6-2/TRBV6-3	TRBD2	TGTGCCAGCAGTTACTCGTTGCTAGCGGGAGCGGTGCAGTACTTC	CASSYSLLAGAVQYF
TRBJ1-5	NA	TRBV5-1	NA	TGCGCCAGCAGCTCACAGGGCCCTGGTGAGCCCCAGCATTTT	CASSSQGPGEPQHF
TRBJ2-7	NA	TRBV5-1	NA	TGCGCCAGCAGCGATAACAGGGAACTCTACGAGCAGTACTTC	CASSDNRELYEQYF
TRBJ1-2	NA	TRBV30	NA	TGTGCCTGGAGTGTATCAGGGTTTCACTATGGCTACACCTTC	CAWSVSGFHYGYTF
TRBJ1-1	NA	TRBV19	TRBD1	TGTGCCAGTAGACTACAGGGGGTGAACACTGAAGCTTTCTTT	CASRLQGVNTEAFF
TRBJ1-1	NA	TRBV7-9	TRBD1	TGTGCCAGCAGCCCGGCGGGACAGCTGAACACTGAAGCTTTCTTT	CASSPAGQLNTEAFF
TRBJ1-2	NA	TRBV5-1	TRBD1	TGCGCCAGCAGCTTGTTTGGGACAGGGGGTGGCTACACCTTC	CASSLFGTGGGYTF
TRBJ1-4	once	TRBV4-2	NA	TGTGCCAGCAGCCAAGATTTTTCAGGGATGGATGAAAAACTGTTTTTT	CASSQDFSGMDEKLFF
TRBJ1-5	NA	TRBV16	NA	TGTGCCAGCAGCCCAAGACAGAATCAGCCCCAGCATTTT	CASSPRQNQPQHF
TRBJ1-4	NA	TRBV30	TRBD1	TGTGCCTGGAGGAAAGGACAGGGAGGTAATGAAAAACTGTTTTTT	CAWRKGQGGNEKLFF
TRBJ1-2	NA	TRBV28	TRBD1	TGTGCCAGCAGCCCTGGACAGGGCGGCGGCTACACCTTC	CASSPGQGGGYTF
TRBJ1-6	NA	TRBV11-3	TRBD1	TGTGCCAGCAGCTTACAGGGGGCTGGTTCACCCCTCCACTTT	CASSLQGAGSPLHF
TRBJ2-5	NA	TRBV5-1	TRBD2	TGCGCCAGCAGCCCCGAGAGCCTAGCGGGGGAGGGTGAGACCCAGTACTTC	CASSPESLAGEGETQYF
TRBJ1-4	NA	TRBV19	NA	TGTGCCAGTAGTATTCAGGACAGAGGTGAAAAACTGTTTTTT	CASSIQDRGEKLFF
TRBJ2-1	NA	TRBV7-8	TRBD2	TGTGCCAGCAGCGTTAGCGGGGGGGCCCAGTTCTTC	CASSVSGGAQFF
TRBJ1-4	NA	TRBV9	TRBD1	TGTGCCAGCAGCGCGCAGGGGGCTGTACGTGAAAAACTGTTTTTT	CASSAQGAVREKLFF
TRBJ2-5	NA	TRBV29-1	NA	TGCAGCGTTGTTCCAGGGCAGGGACTTTCAGAGACCCAGTACTTC	CSVVPGQGLSETQYF
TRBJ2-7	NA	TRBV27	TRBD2	TGTGCCAGCAGTTTTGGGACTAGCGTCTACGAGCAGTACTTC	CASSFGTSVYEQYF
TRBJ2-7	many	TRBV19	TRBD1	TGTGCCAGTAGTATTTGGCCTGGGACAGGGAGGACCTACGAGCAGTACTTC	CASSIWPGTGRTYEQYF